This TCR beta chain originates from a study of identical twins. Overall study results and limits: Within cord blood, abundant beta clonotypes carried fewer insertions, but memory repertoires showed no such trend. Out-of-frame alpha sequences common to twins exhibited a surplus of low generation probability. Beta out-of-frame sequences showed weaker excess sharing between twins.

Germline loops: CDR1 SQVTM, CDR2 ANQGSEA. The ends lost 2 bases at V and 8 bases at J; junction bases unmatched: 10. The CDR3 is made up of 15 amino acids. TCRdb re-derived calls from the 5' RACE reads in MiXCR, one entry per CDR3 protein. The sample has about 690,000 distinct CDR3 sequences, around 6% seen once. This clonotype was recorded at least ten times. Its antigen remains unidentified. The sequence derives from a man between 18 and 35 years old in good health. The source material was naive T cells sorted from blood. The genes are TRBV29-1 and TRBJ2-1, with 9 nucleotides matching TRBD2. The CDR3 protein is CSVERAGGPGDEQFF. CDR3 in DNA: TGCAGCGTTGAAAGGGCGGGAGGGCCCGGCGATGAGCAGTTCTTC.